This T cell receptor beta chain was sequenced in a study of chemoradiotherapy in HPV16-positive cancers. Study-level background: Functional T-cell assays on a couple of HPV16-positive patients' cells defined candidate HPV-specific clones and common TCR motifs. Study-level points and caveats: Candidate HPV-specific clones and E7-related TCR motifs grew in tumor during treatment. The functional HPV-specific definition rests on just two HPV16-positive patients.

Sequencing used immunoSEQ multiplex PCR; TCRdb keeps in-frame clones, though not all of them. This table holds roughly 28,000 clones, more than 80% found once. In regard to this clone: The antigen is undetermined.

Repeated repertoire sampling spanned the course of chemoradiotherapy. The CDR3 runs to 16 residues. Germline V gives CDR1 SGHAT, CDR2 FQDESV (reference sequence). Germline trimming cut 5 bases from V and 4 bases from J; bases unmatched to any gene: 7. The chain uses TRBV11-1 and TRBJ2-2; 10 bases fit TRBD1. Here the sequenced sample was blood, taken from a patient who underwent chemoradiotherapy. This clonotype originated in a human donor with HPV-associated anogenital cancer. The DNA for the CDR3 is TGTGCCAGCAGCCCGGGACAGGGGCTCACCACCGGGGAGCTGTTTTTT. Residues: CASSPGQGLTTGELFF. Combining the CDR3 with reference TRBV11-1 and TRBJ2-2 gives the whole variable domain EAEVAQSPRYKITEKSQAVAFWCDPISGHATLYWYRQILGQGPELLVQFQDESVVDDSQLPKDRFSAERLKGVDSTLKIQPAELGDSAMYLCASSPGQGLTTGELFFGEGSRLTVL.